What follows are 2 T cell receptor beta chains derived from one specimen sequenced in a study of technical replicates of blood from a few donors. The table came from immunoSEQ multiplex PCR; TCRdb's copy has only in-frame clones and leaves some out. The sample holds over 55,000 clones; roughly 96% are singletons and the top ten take roughly 0.2%. Source material: T cells isolated from PBMCs. These receptors were obtained from a human donor in good health.

This chain uses TRBV30 with TRBJ1-1; 9 positions agree with TRBD1. J lost 2 bases, V lost 5 bases, and 9 bases had no gene match. This CDR3 comprises 15 residues. Germline values: CDR1 GTSNPN, CDR2 SVGIG (reference sequence). In DNA, the CDR3 is TGTGCCTGGGCTCGGACAGGGGAAAAAAACACTGAAGCTTTCTTT. Amino acid sequence: CAWARTGEKNTEAFF.

About this clone: Mismatch with germline at one junction end may stem from a read error. This sequence joins TRBV7-9 and TRBJ2-3; 13 nucleotides agree with TRBD2. This CDR3 contains 14 residues. Germline CDR1 is SEHNR and CDR2 is FQNEAQ (reference sequence). CDR3 region: CAGSPRLAGGTQYF. The CDR3 DNA is TGTGCCGGCAGCCCCAGACTAGCGGGGGGTACGCAGTATTTT.